Listed below are T cell receptor beta chains from one sample, sequenced in a study of blood T cell repertoires in COVID-19. Produced via immunoSEQ multiplex PCR; TCRdb's table is partial and in-frame only. Here the sample spans a few hundred thousand clones, roughly 80% being singletons. Sequenced material: peripheral blood. All receptors come from a woman older than 75 with acute or convalescent COVID-19. The CDR3 runs from the conserved cysteine through the conserved F or W. Fields, in order: CDR3 length, clone size, J gene, D gene, V gene, CDR3 protein, CDR3 DNA. The D gene is left open where the match is weak. Size tells how often a clone was seen (once, few, many) or the class of an expanded clone, and some rows leave it out.

CDR3 length: 15
clone size: .
J gene: TRBJ1-1
D gene: .
V gene: TRBV27
CDR3 protein: CASSIQTSGNTEAFF
CDR3 DNA: TGTGCCAGCAGTATACAGACCAGTGGGAACACTGAAGCTTTCTTT

CDR3 length: 14
clone size: .
J gene: TRBJ1-1
D gene: .
V gene: TRBV19
CDR3 protein: CASSIISGVTEAFF
CDR3 DNA: TGTGCCAGTAGTATCATTTCAGGGGTCACTGAAGCTTTCTTT

CDR3 length: 15
clone size: .
J gene: TRBJ2-3
D gene: .
V gene: TRBV11-1
CDR3 protein: CASSPHRGEADTQYF
CDR3 DNA: TGTGCCAGCAGCCCCCATAGAGGGGAGGCAGATACGCAGTATTTT

CDR3 length: 15
clone size: few
J gene: TRBJ2-7
D gene: TRBD2
V gene: TRBV7-3
CDR3 protein: CASSLGLAGFYEQYF
CDR3 DNA: TGTGCCAGCAGCCTGGGACTAGCGGGTTTCTACGAGCAGTACTTC

CDR3 length: 20
clone size: .
J gene: TRBJ2-5
D gene: .
V gene: TRBV4-2
CDR3 protein: CASSQPLWDLTAGAQETQYF
CDR3 DNA: TGTGCCAGCAGCCAACCCCTTTGGGACTTAACTGCCGGGGCCCAAGAGACCCAGTACTTC

CDR3 length: 13
clone size: .
J gene: TRBJ1-1
D gene: TRBD1
V gene: TRBV4-2
CDR3 protein: CASSHPRGTEAFF
CDR3 DNA: TGTGCCAGCAGCCACCCCAGGGGGACTGAAGCTTTCTTT

CDR3 length: 14
clone size: .
J gene: TRBJ2-1
D gene: TRBD2
V gene: TRBV7-7
CDR3 protein: CASSPGTSDNEQFF
CDR3 DNA: TGTGCTAGCAGCCCTGGGACTAGCGACAATGAGCAGTTCTTC

CDR3 length: 14
clone size: medium-sized
J gene: TRBJ2-5
D gene: TRBD2
V gene: TRBV4-3
CDR3 protein: CASSQGAGGTPQYF
CDR3 DNA: TGCGCCAGCAGCCAAGGTGCGGGGGGGACGCCCCAGTACTTC

CDR3 length: 16
clone size: .
J gene: TRBJ1-6
D gene: .
V gene: TRBV19
CDR3 protein: CASSTDGLGGNSPLHF
CDR3 DNA: TGTGCCAGTAGTACCGACGGGTTAGGCGGTAATTCACCCCTCCACTTT

CDR3 length: 15
clone size: .
J gene: TRBJ2-2
D gene: .
V gene: TRBV3-1/TRBV3-2
CDR3 protein: CASSQGQFNTGELFF
CDR3 DNA: TGTGCCAGCAGCCAAGGGCAGTTTAACACCGGGGAGCTGTTTTTT

CDR3 length: 14
clone size: .
J gene: TRBJ2-5
D gene: .
V gene: TRBV11-3
CDR3 protein: CASSSDGYRETQYF
CDR3 DNA: TGTGCCAGCAGCTCTGACGGGTACCGCGAGACCCAGTACTTC

CDR3 length: 13
clone size: .
J gene: TRBJ2-7
D gene: TRBD1
V gene: TRBV11-3
CDR3 protein: CASRAPTGDEQYF
CDR3 DNA: TGTGCCAGCAGGGCACCCACAGGGGATGAGCAGTACTTC

CDR3 length: 13
clone size: .
J gene: TRBJ2-3
D gene: TRBD1
V gene: TRBV28
CDR3 protein: CATRDRASDTQYF
CDR3 DNA: TGTGCCACCCGAGACAGGGCCTCAGATACGCAGTATTTT

CDR3 length: 16
clone size: few
J gene: TRBJ1-6
D gene: .
V gene: TRBV19
CDR3 protein: CASSSRPSGANSPLHF
CDR3 DNA: TGTGCCAGTAGTTCACGGCCCTCCGGAGCAAATTCACCCCTCCACTTT

CDR3 length: 17
clone size: few
J gene: TRBJ2-7
D gene: TRBD2
V gene: TRBV28
CDR3 protein: CASSASGSTLVSGEQYF
CDR3 DNA: TGTGCCAGCAGTGCTAGCGGGTCTACCCTAGTTTCGGGCGAGCAGTACTTC

CDR3 length: 17
clone size: .
J gene: TRBJ2-4
D gene: TRBD2
V gene: TRBV18
CDR3 protein: CASSPPLAGGAKNIQYF
CDR3 DNA: TGTGCCAGCTCACCACCACTAGCGGGGGGGGCCAAAAACATTCAGTACTTC

CDR3 length: 12
clone size: .
J gene: TRBJ2-7
D gene: .
V gene: TRBV29-1
CDR3 protein: CSVRQGLYEQYF
CDR3 DNA: TGCAGCGTTCGGCAGGGGTTATACGAGCAGTACTTC

CDR3 length: 17
clone size: .
J gene: TRBJ2-1
D gene: .
V gene: TRBV21-1
CDR3 protein: CASVTSGRVFSYNEQFF
CDR3 DNA: TGTGCCAGCGTCACTAGCGGGAGGGTGTTCTCCTACAATGAGCAGTTCTTC

CDR3 length: 17
clone size: .
J gene: TRBJ1-5
D gene: TRBD1
V gene: TRBV18
CDR3 protein: CASSVGLPGQRNQPQHF
CDR3 DNA: TGTGCCAGCTCAGTCGGGCTCCCGGGACAGCGCAATCAGCCCCAGCATTTT

CDR3 length: 13
clone size: once
J gene: TRBJ1-5
D gene: .
V gene: TRBV19
CDR3 protein: CASSNAGNQPQHF
CDR3 DNA: TGTGCCAGTAGTAATGCAGGCAATCAGCCCCAGCATTTT

CDR3 length: 15
clone size: .
J gene: TRBJ1-4
D gene: .
V gene: TRBV7-2
CDR3 protein: CASSLEGGAREKLFF
CDR3 DNA: TGTGCCAGCAGCTTAGAAGGAGGGGCGCGAGAAAAACTGTTTTTT

CDR3 length: 15
clone size: .
J gene: TRBJ1-2
D gene: .
V gene: TRBV5-5
CDR3 protein: CASSFTESVNYGYTF
CDR3 DNA: TGTGCCAGCAGCTTTACGGAGTCCGTGAACTATGGCTACACCTTC

CDR3 length: 15
clone size: .
J gene: TRBJ2-1
D gene: .
V gene: TRBV18
CDR3 protein: CASSLPNIGFNEQFF
CDR3 DNA: TGTGCCAGCTCACTCCCCAATATCGGGTTCAATGAGCAGTTCTTC

CDR3 length: 15
clone size: .
J gene: TRBJ2-3
D gene: .
V gene: TRBV5-8
CDR3 protein: CASSLGGAPGDTQYF
CDR3 DNA: TGTGCCAGCAGCTTGGGGGGCGCCCCGGGAGATACGCAGTATTTT

CDR3 length: 16
clone size: .
J gene: TRBJ1-5
D gene: TRBD1
V gene: TRBV28
CDR3 protein: CASSSSDRGGNQPQHF
CDR3 DNA: TGTGCCAGCAGTTCATCCGACAGGGGAGGCAATCAGCCCCAGCATTTT

CDR3 length: 14
clone size: .
J gene: TRBJ2-3
D gene: TRBD2
V gene: TRBV7-6
CDR3 protein: CASSNRLAADTQYF
CDR3 DNA: TGTGCCAGCAGCAACCGACTAGCAGCAGATACGCAGTATTTT

CDR3 length: 17
clone size: .
J gene: TRBJ2-7
D gene: TRBD1
V gene: TRBV9
CDR3 protein: CASSREMTGGASYEQYF
CDR3 DNA: TGTGCCAGCAGTAGAGAGATGACAGGGGGTGCGTCCTACGAGCAGTACTTC

CDR3 length: 13
clone size: .
J gene: TRBJ2-7
D gene: .
V gene: TRBV7-2
CDR3 protein: CASSLRLSGEQYF
CDR3 DNA: TGTGCCAGCAGCTTAAGACTGTCGGGGGAGCAGTACTTC

CDR3 length: 11
clone size: .
J gene: TRBJ1-1
D gene: .
V gene: TRBV19
CDR3 protein: CASKKGGWTLF
CDR3 DNA: TGTGCCAGCAAAAAAGGGGGATGGACTCTCTTT

CDR3 length: 15
clone size: few
J gene: TRBJ2-1
D gene: .
V gene: TRBV7-3
CDR3 protein: CASSPLGGAYNEQFF
CDR3 DNA: TGTGCCAGCAGCCCCCTTGGGGGGGCTTACAATGAGCAGTTCTTC

CDR3 length: 11
clone size: .
J gene: TRBJ2-1
D gene: .
V gene: TRBV11-2
CDR3 protein: CASSRLISQFF
CDR3 DNA: TGTGCCAGCAGCCGACTAATATCCCAGTTCTTC

CDR3 length: 18
clone size: .
J gene: TRBJ1-4
D gene: .
V gene: TRBV19
CDR3 protein: CASRTSHLVGRKEEKLFF
CDR3 DNA: TGTGCCAGTAGAACTTCCCATTTGGTGGGGCGGAAGGAAGAAAAACTGTTTTTT

CDR3 length: 14
clone size: .
J gene: TRBJ1-1
D gene: .
V gene: TRBV11-3
CDR3 protein: CASSFLGENTEAFF
CDR3 DNA: TGTGCCAGCAGCTTCCTCGGGGAGAACACTGAAGCTTTCTTT

CDR3 length: 14
clone size: .
J gene: TRBJ1-5
D gene: TRBD1
V gene: TRBV27
CDR3 protein: CASSPQGATEPQHF
CDR3 DNA: TGTGCCAGCAGTCCCCAGGGGGCCACGGAGCCCCAGCATTTT

CDR3 length: 14
clone size: .
J gene: TRBJ2-2
D gene: .
V gene: TRBV29-1
CDR3 protein: CSVEGGVDTGELFF
CDR3 DNA: TGCAGCGTTGAGGGCGGGGTAGACACCGGGGAGCTGTTTTTT

CDR3 length: 13
clone size: .
J gene: TRBJ2-1
D gene: .
V gene: TRBV7-3
CDR3 protein: CASTLPGLNEQFF
CDR3 DNA: TGTGCCAGCACTCTACCGGGTCTCAATGAGCAGTTCTTC

CDR3 length: 15
clone size: few
J gene: TRBJ2-1
D gene: .
V gene: TRBV7-2
CDR3 protein: CASSPEAGTYNEQFF
CDR3 DNA: TGTGCCAGCAGCCCAGAGGCAGGGACCTACAATGAGCAGTTCTTC

CDR3 length: 14
clone size: .
J gene: TRBJ1-2
D gene: .
V gene: TRBV18
CDR3 protein: CASSPPSGTIGYTF
CDR3 DNA: TGTGCCAGCTCACCACCGAGCGGGACAATCGGCTACACCTTC

CDR3 length: 15
clone size: .
J gene: TRBJ1-1
D gene: TRBD1
V gene: TRBV5-1
CDR3 protein: CASSWGQGGSTEAFF
CDR3 DNA: TGCGCCAGCAGCTGGGGACAGGGGGGGAGCACTGAAGCTTTCTTT

CDR3 length: 15
clone size: .
J gene: TRBJ1-1
D gene: .
V gene: TRBV5-1
CDR3 protein: CASSLPGPGMAEAFF
CDR3 DNA: TGCGCCAGCAGCTTGCCCGGACCAGGGATGGCTGAAGCTTTCTTT

CDR3 length: 15
clone size: .
J gene: TRBJ2-1
D gene: TRBD2
V gene: TRBV14
CDR3 protein: CASSPSGRFRNEQFF
CDR3 DNA: TGTGCCAGCAGTCCCAGCGGGAGGTTTAGGAATGAGCAGTTCTTC

CDR3 length: 15
clone size: few
J gene: TRBJ1-5
D gene: .
V gene: TRBV4-2
CDR3 protein: CASSQGGRGPWPQHF
CDR3 DNA: TGTGCCAGCAGCCAAGGAGGCAGGGGCCCGTGGCCCCAGCATTTT

CDR3 length: 16
clone size: .
J gene: TRBJ2-3
D gene: .
V gene: TRBV6-5
CDR3 protein: CASSYSWGSGADTQYF
CDR3 DNA: TGTGCCAGCAGTTACTCTTGGGGTAGCGGAGCAGATACGCAGTATTTT

CDR3 length: 17
clone size: .
J gene: TRBJ1-1
D gene: .
V gene: TRBV5-1
CDR3 protein: CASSPWGPGQMNTEAFF
CDR3 DNA: TGCGCCAGCAGCCCGTGGGGGCCTGGACAGATGAACACTGAAGCTTTCTTT

CDR3 length: 17
clone size: .
J gene: TRBJ1-6
D gene: .
V gene: TRBV7-6
CDR3 protein: CASSLFGWGQRGAPLHF
CDR3 DNA: TGTGCCAGCAGCTTATTCGGTTGGGGGCAGAGGGGAGCACCCCTCCACTTT

CDR3 length: 15
clone size: few
J gene: TRBJ2-7
D gene: .
V gene: TRBV5-1
CDR3 protein: CASGSSPSDSYEQYF
CDR3 DNA: TGCGCCAGCGGATCTAGCCCTTCGGACTCCTACGAGCAGTACTTC

CDR3 length: 11
clone size: few
J gene: TRBJ1-2
D gene: .
V gene: TRBV20-1
CDR3 protein: CSARDPNGYTF
CDR3 DNA: TGCAGTGCTAGAGATCCCAATGGCTACACCTTC

CDR3 length: 16
clone size: .
J gene: TRBJ1-5
D gene: .
V gene: TRBV20-1
CDR3 protein: CSASSPGDAQNQPQHF
CDR3 DNA: TGCAGTGCTAGTTCCCCAGGGGACGCGCAAAATCAGCCCCAGCATTTT

CDR3 length: 16
clone size: few
J gene: TRBJ2-7
D gene: TRBD2
V gene: TRBV3-1/TRBV3-2
CDR3 protein: CASSQYPASGGYEQYF
CDR3 DNA: TGTGCCAGCAGCCAATACCCGGCTAGCGGGGGATACGAGCAGTACTTC